This T cell receptor beta chain is drawn from a study of T cell responses to AZD1222 COVID-19 vaccine. The germline V gene encodes CDR1 SNHLY and CDR2 FYNNEI. This CDR3 contains 15 residues. The V segment lost 4 bases and the J segment 2 bases; nucleotides outside the gene matches: 3. This table comes from immunoSEQ multiplex PCR, and its TCRdb copy is limited to in-frame clones, with some not included. The table shows about 100,000 clones, with about 93% occurring only once. Sequenced here: peripheral blood, sampled on day 0 of AZD1222 vaccination. V and J are TRBV2 and TRBJ1-5; 9 bases are shared with TRBD1. The receptor's source is an adult in good health. CDR3 bases: TGTGCCAGCAGTGGGGGACAGGGTGGCAATCAGCCCCAGCATTTT. It codes for CASSGGQGGNQPQHF.